This TCR beta chain was profiled in a study of OX40 agonist ivuxolimab in advanced cancers. As regards this clone: Germline and junction disagree at one end, which may indicate a read error.

CDR1 is MDHEN, CDR2 SYDVKM, per germline. The CDR3 has 14 residues. The assay was immunoSEQ multiplex PCR, and TCRdb's table has in-frame clones only and misses some. The sample shows 90,000 to 120,000 clones, about 91% of them seen only once. The starting material was CD4+ or CD8+ T cells sorted from blood, obtained in a trial of the OX40 agonist ivuxolimab. This chain joins TRBV28 and TRBJ1-5; tentative D call: TRBD1 (5 bases). This receptor was obtained from an adult with an advanced solid tumor such as melanoma, head and neck, liver or kidney cancer. This chain's CDR3 is CASSLEQAYQPQHF. CDR3 coding DNA: TGTGCCAGCAGTTTAGAACAGGCCTATCAACCCCAGCATTTT.